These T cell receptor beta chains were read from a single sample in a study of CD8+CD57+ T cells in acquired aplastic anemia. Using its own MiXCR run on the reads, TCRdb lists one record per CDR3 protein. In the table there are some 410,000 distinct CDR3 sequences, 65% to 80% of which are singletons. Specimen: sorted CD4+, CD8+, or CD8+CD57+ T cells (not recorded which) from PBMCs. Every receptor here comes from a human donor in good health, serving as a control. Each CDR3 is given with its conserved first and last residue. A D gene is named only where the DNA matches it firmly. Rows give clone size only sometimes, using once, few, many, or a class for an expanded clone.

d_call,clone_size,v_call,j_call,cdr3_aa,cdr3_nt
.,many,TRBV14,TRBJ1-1,CASSRDINTEAFF,TGTGCCAGCAGCCGAGATATAAACACTGAAGCTTTCTTT
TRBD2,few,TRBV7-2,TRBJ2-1,CASSLVGTRGNEQFF,TGTGCCAGCAGCTTAGTTGGGACTAGGGGGAATGAGCAGTTCTTC
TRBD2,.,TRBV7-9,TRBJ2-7,CASSLMGGERNVQYF,TGCGCCAGCAGCTTGATGGGGGGGGAACGAAACGTGCAGTACTTC
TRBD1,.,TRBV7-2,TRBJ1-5,CASSLAFGQGQNYF,TGTGCCAGCAGCTTAGCGTTTGGACAGGGGCAGAATTATTTT
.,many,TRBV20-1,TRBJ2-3,CSARRGGANTPTDTQYF,TGCAGTGCTCGGAGGGGGGGGGCCAACACCCCCACAGATACGCAGTATTTT
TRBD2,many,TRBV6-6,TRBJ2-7,CASTSTSGGAHYEQYF,TGTGCCAGCACCTCGACTAGCGGGGGAGCCCACTACGAGCAGTACTTC
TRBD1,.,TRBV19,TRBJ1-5,CASSRTGGDQPQHF,TGTGCCAGTAGTAGGACAGGGGGGGATCAGCCCCAGCATTTT
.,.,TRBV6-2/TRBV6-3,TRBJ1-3,CASSFYICSARAPGQGDGNTIYF,.
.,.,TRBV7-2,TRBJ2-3,CASSLNGPGTEYF,TGTGCCAGCAGCTTGAACGGTCCGGGTACGGAGTATTTT
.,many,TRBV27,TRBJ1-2,CASSLSLGPAYGYTF,TGTGCCAGCAGTTTATCGCTGGGACCTGCTTATGGCTACACCTTC
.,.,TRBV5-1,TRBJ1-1,CASSPRGVDTEAFF,TGCGCCAGCAGCCCTAGAGGGGTCGACACTGAAGCTTTCTTT
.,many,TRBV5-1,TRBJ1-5,CASSLGGSDQPQHF,TGCGCCAGCAGCTTGGGAGGGTCTGATCAGCCCCAGCATTTT
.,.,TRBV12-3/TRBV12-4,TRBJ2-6,CASSRDGTSTGANVLTF,TGTGCCAGCAGCCGAGATGGTACGTCGACTGGGGCCAACGTCCTGACTTTC
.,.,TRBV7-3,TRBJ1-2,CASAFGPGETQNF,TGTGCCAGCGCGTTTGGCCCGGGTGAGACCCAGAACTTC
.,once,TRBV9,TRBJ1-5,CASRAESHEPQHF,TGTGCCAGCAGGGCAGAGAGCCATGAGCCCCAGCATTTT
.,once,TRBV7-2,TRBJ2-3,CASSLPRTGVEVSYF,TGTGCCAGCAGCCTACCACGGACCGGAGTAGAAGTAAGCTATTTT
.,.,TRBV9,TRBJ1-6,CASSVNYGGSPLNF,TGTGCCAGCAGCGTAAACTACGGGGGGTCACCCCTCAACTTT
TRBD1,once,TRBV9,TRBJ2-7,CATSALLDRGEYEQYF,TGTGCCACCAGTGCCCTACTGGACAGGGGAGAGTACGAGCAGTACTTC
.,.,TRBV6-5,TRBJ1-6,CASSDNRDTHSPLHF,TGTGCCAGCAGTGACAACCGGGACACCCATTCACCCCTCCACTTT
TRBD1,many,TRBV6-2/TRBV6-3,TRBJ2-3,CASRRTGSTDTQYF,TGTGCCAGCAGAAGGACAGGGAGCACAGATACGCAGTATTTT
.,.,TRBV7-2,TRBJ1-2,CASSFRGINYGYTF,TGTGCCAGCAGCTTCAGGGGTATTAACTATGGCTACACCTTC
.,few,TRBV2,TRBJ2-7,CASSELEPLLYEQCF,TGTGCCAGCAGTGAGCTAGAGCCCCTACTCTACGAGCAGTGCTTC
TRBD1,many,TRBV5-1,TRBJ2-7,CASGQGRYEQYF,TGCGCCTCAGGACAGGGACGCTACGAGCAGTACTTC
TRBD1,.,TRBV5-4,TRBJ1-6,CASSLDSAGTGDSPLHF,TGTGCCAGCAGCTTGGACTCCGCCGGGACAGGTGATTCACCCCTCCACTTT
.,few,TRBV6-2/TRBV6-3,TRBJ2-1,CASSYKPRPPYNEQFF,TGTGCCAGCAGTTACAAGCCTCGGCCACCCTACAATGAGCAGTTCTTC
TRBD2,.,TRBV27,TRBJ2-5,CASSGGTSGRGGFQETQYF,TGTGCCAGCAGCGGTGGGACTAGCGGCCGGGGAGGGTTCCAAGAGACCCAGTACTTC
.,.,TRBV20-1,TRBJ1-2,CSARGQRGGYTF,TGCAGTGCTAGAGGACAGCGGGGTGGCTACACCTTC
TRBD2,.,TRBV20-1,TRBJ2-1,CSARVWRGDEQFF,TGCAGTGCTAGAGTGTGGCGGGGGGATGAGCAGTTCTTC
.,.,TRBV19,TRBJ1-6,CASTAGSTGALNF,TGTGCCAGTACCGCCGGTTCTACTGGGGCCCTAAACTTC
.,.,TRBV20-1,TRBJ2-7,CSARGVRGGEQYF,TGCAGTGCGAGAGGGGTACGAGGGGGCGAGCAGTACTTC
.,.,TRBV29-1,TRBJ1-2,CSGLQGDGYTF,TGCAGCGGCCTACAGGGAGATGGCTACACCTTC
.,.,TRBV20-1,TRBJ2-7,CSAGLVRASF,TGCAGTGCTGGGCTAGTCAGGGCTAGTTTC
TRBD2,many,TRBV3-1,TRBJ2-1,CASSQVAGYGNEQFF,TGTGCCAGCAGCCAGGTAGCGGGGTATGGCAATGAGCAGTTCTTC
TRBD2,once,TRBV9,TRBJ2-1,CASSPRAGNSYNEQFF,TGTGCCAGCAGCCCCAGAGCGGGAAACTCCTACAATGAGCAGTTCTTC
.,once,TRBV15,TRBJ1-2,CASRYGTAEDRYTF,TGTGCCAGCAGGTACGGAACAGCGGAAGATCGCTACACCTTC
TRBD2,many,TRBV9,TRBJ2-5,CASSVGGRGGETQYF,TGTGCCAGCAGCGTAGGCGGGCGGGGGGGGGAGACCCAGTACTTC
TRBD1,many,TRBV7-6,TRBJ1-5,CASSFGQGPQHF,TGTGCCAGCAGCTTCGGACAGGGACCCCAGCATTTT
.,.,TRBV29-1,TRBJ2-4,CSVDSPSGNIQYF,TGCAGCGTTGACTCTCCATCGGGGAACATTCAGTACTTC
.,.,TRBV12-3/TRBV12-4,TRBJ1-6,CASSLRVTAHLDF,TGTGCCAGCAGCCTCAGAGTAACTGCACACCTCGACTTT
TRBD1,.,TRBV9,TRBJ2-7,CASSGTGDSSYEQYF,TGTGCCAGCAGCGGGACAGGGGATAGCTCCTACGAGCAGTACTTC
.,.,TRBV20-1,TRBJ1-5,CSASAEASSYQPQHF,TGCAGTGCTAGTGCAGAGGCGAGCAGCTATCAGCCCCAGCATTTT
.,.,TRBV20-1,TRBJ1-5,CSARHTGNVPQHF,TGCAGTGCTAGACACACAGGGAACGTGCCCCAGCATTTT
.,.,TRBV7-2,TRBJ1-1,CASNLGGQNTEAFF,TGTGCCAGCAACTTAGGAGGACAGAACACTGAAGCTTTCTTT
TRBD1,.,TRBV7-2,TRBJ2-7,CASSLDRDQPQHFYF,TGTGCCAGCAGCTTGGACAGGGATCAGCCCCAGCATTTTTACTTC